This T cell receptor beta chain originates from a study of cytomegalovirus exposure and HLA in healthy donors. Background on the study: Of around 400 genotyped donors, more than 65% grouped in the Caucasian-associated ancestry cluster.

The CDR3 contains 14 residues. Trimming took 1 base from V and 2 from J; bases not matched to a gene: 1. Looked up from germline, CDR1 is LNHDA and CDR2 is SQIVND (reference sequence). PCR primers comprised 60 Vbeta and 13 Jbeta primers. Libraries were prepared by immunoSEQ multiplex PCR; TCRdb keeps only in-frame clonotypes and omits some of them. The sample has fewer than 150,000 clones, less than 85% seen once. Sample: PBMCs. V and J are TRBV19 and TRBJ2-7, with 8 nucleotides matching TRBD2. The sequence derives from a man aged 35-49 years in good health and CMV-seropositive. The CDR3 reads CASSIAGRAYEQYF. CDR3 bases: TGTGCCAGTAGTATAGCCGGGAGGGCCTACGAGCAGTACTTC.